The clone carrying this TCR beta chain was seen more than once but under ten times. Its antigen remains unknown. Other nucleotide sequences from this sample produce the same CDR3. The entirety of the isolated RNA underwent reverse transcription, so expressed TCRB transcripts were sequenced. Clones were sequenced by immunoSEQ multiplex PCR, and TCRdb holds only the in-frame ones, with some missing. This table holds 250,000 to 300,000 clones, roughly an eighth found once. The sample originates from a study of beta chain features in type 1 diabetes. Whole-study results and caveats: Fewer junction insertions and more nucleotide deletions appeared in type 1 diabetes patients. Healthy donors had naive, central memory and Treg TCRB repertoires that appeared less similar than those seen among patients. An over-representation of cells with high TCR expression could result from cDNA sequencing. TCRB CDR3s from Type 1 diabetes patients were moderately but significantly shorter in all four CD4+ subsets.

The TCR was taken from a man aged 30-40 years with type 1 diabetes. Input material: naive CD4+ T cells from blood.

The CDR3 loop reads CASSPGQGIDIQYF. The CDR3 nucleotides read TGTGCCAGCTCACCGGGACAAGGGATCGACATTCAGTACTTC. This chain links TRBV18 with TRBJ2-4; perhaps TRBD1 as D (6 bases). With 3 bases removed from V and 8 bases from J, the gap between germline ends came to 14 bases. Germline CDR1 is KGHSH and CDR2 is LQKENI. This CDR3 comprises 14 residues.